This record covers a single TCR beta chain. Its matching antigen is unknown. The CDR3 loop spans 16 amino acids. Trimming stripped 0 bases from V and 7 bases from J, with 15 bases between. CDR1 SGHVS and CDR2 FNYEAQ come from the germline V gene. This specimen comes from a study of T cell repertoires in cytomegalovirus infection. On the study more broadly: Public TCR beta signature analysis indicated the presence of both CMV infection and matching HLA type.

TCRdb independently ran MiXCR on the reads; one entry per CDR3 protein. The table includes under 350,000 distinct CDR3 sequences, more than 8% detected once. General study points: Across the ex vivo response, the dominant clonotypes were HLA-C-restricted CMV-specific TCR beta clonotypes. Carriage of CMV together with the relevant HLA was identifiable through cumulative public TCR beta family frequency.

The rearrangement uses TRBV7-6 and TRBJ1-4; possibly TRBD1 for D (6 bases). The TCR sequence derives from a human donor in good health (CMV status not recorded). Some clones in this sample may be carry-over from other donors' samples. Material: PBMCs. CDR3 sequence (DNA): TGTGCCAGCAGCTTAGCTCCAACAGGGCTTGGTGAAAAACTGTTTTTT. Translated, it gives CASSLAPTGLGEKLFF.